The 22 T cell receptor beta chains presented below share a single source sample, sequenced in a study of T-cell reconstitution after alpha-beta-depleted transplantation in children. Preparing the TCRbeta library involved the use of unique molecular identifiers. TCRdb re-derived calls from the PCR reads in MiXCR, one entry per CDR3 protein. The table records over 85,000 distinct CDR3 sequences, around 7% of them present only once. This specimen consisted of PBMCs, obtained before TCRalphabeta/CD19-depleted stem cell transplant. Every receptor here comes from a boy younger than 10 with acute lymphoblastic leukemia, due to receive a stem cell transplant.

Only a few counts were recorded for this clonotype. This rearrangement joins TRBV7-9 to TRBJ1-1, with a tentative D call TRBD1 (5 bases). In germline, CDR1 is SEHNR, CDR2 FQNEAQ (reference sequence). V was shortened by 5 bases and J by 1 base, with 14 bases between the two germline ends. This CDR3 comprises 15 residues. The CDR3 loop is CASSPLGGENTEAFF. The CDR3 DNA reads as TGTGCCAGCAGCCCCCTCGGAGGGGAGAACACTGAAGCTTTCTTT.

This clonotype was counted many times. The CDR3 loop is CSARVWGYNEQFF. The CDR3 nucleotides read TGCAGTGCTAGAGTTTGGGGGTACAATGAGCAGTTCTTC. The rearrangement joins TRBV20-1 to TRBJ2-1, with D perhaps matching TRBD1 or TRBD2 (5 bases each). Trimming took off 1 base at V and 4 bases at J, with 8 bases between the two ends. CDR3 length: 13 amino acids. Germline CDR1 is DFQATT and CDR2 is SNEGSKA (reference sequence).

Ten or more counts support this clonotype. The chain uses TRBV5-1 and TRBJ2-1; 11 bases are shared with TRBD2. Germline V gene data show CDR1 as SGHRS and CDR2 as YFSETQ. The CDR3 loop spans 16 amino acids. V shed 3 bases, J shed 6 bases, and the junction held 8 bases outside the gene matches. The CDR3 bases are TGCGCCAGCAGCTCTTCGACTAGCGGGGTTAGCAATGAGCAGTTCTTC. This encodes CASSSSTSGVSNEQFF.

The table lists this clonotype with many counts. This rearrangement joins TRBV27 to TRBJ2-7; D gene ambiguous. Germline V gene sequence: CDR1 MNHEY, CDR2 SMNVEV (reference sequence). V was pared by 5 bases and J by 5 bases, with 16 bases between. The CDR3 contains 14 residues. As DNA, the CDR3 is TGTGCCAGCAGTCCCTCGCGCCCCGGAAACGAGCAGTACTTC. This encodes CASSPSRPGNEQYF.

This clonotype was detected ten times or more. The chain is built from TRBV9 and TRBJ2-7; 8 bases are shared with TRBD2. V shed 0 bases, J shed 4 bases, and the junction held 9 bases outside the gene matches. The CDR3 is 16 amino acids. Germline CDR1 is SGDLS and CDR2 is YYNGEE. CDR3 sequence reads: CASSVDGSGVSYEQYF. Written as DNA, the CDR3 is TGTGCCAGCAGCGTAGACGGTAGCGGGGTATCTTACGAGCAGTACTTC.

The chain employs TRBV19 and TRBJ1-5, with 7 nucleotides matching TRBD1. This CDR3 region has 15 residues. The trim removed 6 bases at V and 3 bases at J, leaving 8 bases unmatched. The V gene's germline CDR1 is LNHDA and CDR2 SQIVND (reference sequence). The CDR3 loop reads CASRRDRVNNQPQHF. As DNA, the CDR3 is TGTGCCAGTAGACGAGACAGGGTCAACAATCAGCCCCAGCATTTT.

There are many counts of this clonotype. At one end the junction does not follow the germline gene, possibly because of a read error. J is TRBJ1-2 and V is TRBV7-9; D is unresolved. The CDR3 length is 10 residues. From germline, CDR1 is SEHNR and CDR2 FQNEAQ (reference sequence). This chain's CDR3 is CASSLHTAAF. DNA for the CDR3: TGTGCCAGCAGCTTACACACGGCCGCCTTC.

This clonotype was counted many times. The J gene is TRBJ2-3, the V gene TRBV29-1, with TRBD1 identical over 10 bases. CDR3 length equals 16 residues. Germline lookup yields CDR1 SQVTM and CDR2 ANQGSEA. Trimming took 7 bases from V and 4 from J; bases not matched to a gene: 14. CDR3 in amino acids: CSAAGTGASWSDTQYF. CDR3 DNA: TGCAGCGCCGCGGGGACAGGGGCATCTTGGTCAGATACGCAGTATTTT.

This clonotype turned up a few times. This chain joins TRBV5-1 and TRBJ2-5, with D tentatively TRBD2 (5 bases). This CDR3 spans 13 amino acids. CDR1 is SGHRS and CDR2 is YFSETQ in the germline V gene. The V end lost 4 bases, the J end lost 1 base, and 8 bases lay between the germline ends. The CDR3 nucleotides are TGCGCCAGCAGCCCGGGGTTCCAAGAGACCCAGTACTTC. Its protein is CASSPGFQETQYF.

The chain couples TRBV28 to TRBJ2-1; 7 positions match TRBD2. The CDR3 has 14 amino acids. Trimming cost V 3 bases and J 3 bases; bases outside gene matches: 2. Germline V CDR1 and CDR2: MDHEN, SYDVKM. This CDR3 reads CASSLAGVYNEQFF. DNA for the CDR3: TGTGCCAGCAGTTTGGCGGGGGTCTACAATGAGCAGTTCTTC.

The chain is built from TRBV29-1 and TRBJ1-1; tentative D call: TRBD1 (5 bases). V shed 3 bases and J shed 5 bases, with 13 bases lying between them. The germline gives CDR1 SQVTM, CDR2 ANQGSEA. The CDR3 contains 13 residues. The CDR3 region is CSVDRTGGTEAFF. The CDR3 DNA sequence: TGCAGCGTTGATCGAACAGGTGGGACTGAAGCTTTCTTT.

This clonotype showed up many times. This chain links TRBV12-3 or TRBV12-4 with TRBJ2-6, with 9 bases matching TRBD1. V was clipped by 2 bases and J by 2 bases; unmatched bases: 1. This CDR3 is 16 amino acids long. CDR3 region: CASSLRTGAGANVLTF. In DNA, the CDR3 is TGTGCCAGCAGTTTAAGGACAGGGGCTGGGGCCAACGTCCTGACTTTC.

The genes are TRBV3-1 and TRBJ2-7; tentative D call: TRBD2 (6 bases). The CDR3 loop spans 16 amino acids. V lost 10 bases, J lost 5 bases, and 27 bases lay in between. Per germline, CDR1 LGHDT and CDR2 YNNKEL (reference sequence). The CDR3 is CATTQDLTSWGDEQYF. The CDR3 DNA is TGTGCCACCACCCAAGATTTAACTAGCTGGGGGGACGAGCAGTACTTC.

This clonotype was found many times. The CDR3 reads CASSKEDAHTEAFF. CDR3 sequence (DNA): TGTGCCAGCTCCAAGGAGGATGCGCACACTGAAGCTTTCTTT. This chain uses TRBV6-1 with TRBJ1-1, with D uncertain. The CDR3 runs 14 residues. Per the germline V gene, CDR1 is MNHNS and CDR2 is SASEGT. Between the trimmed V and J ends, which lost 8 bases and 3 bases, there was a span of 16 bases.

This clonotype was detected ten times or more. The chain uses TRBV9 and TRBJ2-1; D is unresolved. The germline V gene encodes CDR1 SGDLS and CDR2 YYNGEE. V was shortened by 0 bases and J by 0 bases, with 7 bases between the two germline ends. This CDR3 spans 15 amino acids. CDR3 sequence: CASSVAGLSYNEQFF. CDR3 in DNA: TGTGCCAGCAGCGTAGCGGGCCTCTCCTACAATGAGCAGTTCTTC.

This clonotype was seen at least ten times. This sequence joins TRBV12-3 or TRBV12-4 and TRBJ1-5; 8 bases align to TRBD1. The V segment lost 5 bases and the J segment 3 bases; nucleotides outside the gene matches: 6. The length of the CDR3 is 15 residues. In nucleotides, the CDR3 is TGTGCCAGCAGTCTAGGGACAGGCTCCAATCAGCCCCAGCATTTT. Protein sequence: CASSLGTGSNQPQHF.

This clonotype was seen only a few times. The V and J genes are TRBV4-1 and TRBJ1-6; maybe TRBD1 (6 bases). The ends were cut back, 1 base at V and 9 bases at J, with 13 bases in the middle. CDR1 is MGHRA and CDR2 is YSYEKL in the germline V gene. The CDR3 is 15 residues long. CDR3 DNA: TGCGCCAGCAGCCAAGGACAGGCGGCTTCTTCACCCCTCCACTTT. This translates into CASSQGQAASSPLHF.

The chain uses TRBV10-3 and TRBJ1-1, with 7 positions matching TRBD1. CDR3 length: 12 residues. Trimming at V came to 6 bases and at J to 8 bases, leaving 6 bases not matched to a gene. CDR1 ENHRY and CDR2 SYGVKD come from the germline V gene. The chain's CDR3 is CAISEGQIEAFF. The DNA of the CDR3 is TGTGCCATCAGCGAGGGACAGATCGAAGCTTTCTTT.

Ten or more counts support this clonotype. V is TRBV29-1 and J is TRBJ2-7; weak D call: TRBD2 (5 bases). Germline V gives CDR1 SQVTM, CDR2 ANQGSEA. This CDR3 is 14 amino acids long. The V end lost 0 bases, the J end lost 1 base, and 10 bases lay between the germline ends. CDR3 region: CSVEERGGSYEQYF. The CDR3 bases are TGCAGCGTTGAAGAACGAGGAGGTTCCTACGAGCAGTACTTC.

This clonotype was observed at least ten times. The V call is TRBV29-1, the J call TRBJ1-2, with D perhaps matching TRBD1 (6 bases). CDR1 is SQVTM, CDR2 ANQGSEA, per germline. The CDR3 length is 13 residues. V shed 3 bases and J shed 5 bases, with 13 bases lying between them. CDR3 bases: TGCAGCGTTGAGGGGGCAGCCCCTTATGGCTACACCTTC. Protein sequence: CSVEGAAPYGYTF.

This clonotype occurred many times. The chain combines TRBV12-3 or TRBV12-4 with TRBJ1-1; D is ambiguous. Trimming cost V 1 base and J 2 bases, with 8 bases left between them. The length of the CDR3 is 14 residues. Here the CDR3 reads CASSLVRVNTEAFF. The CDR3 bases are TGTGCCAGCAGTTTAGTTAGAGTCAACACTGAAGCTTTCTTT.

This clonotype occurred many times. This sequence joins TRBV7-2 and TRBJ1-2, with D uncertain. This CDR3 is 16 amino acids long. Trimming removed 1 base from V and 1 base from J, with 13 bases in between. Germline values: CDR1 SGHTA, CDR2 FQGNSA. The CDR3 sequence is CASSLVFGSLNYGYTF. CDR3 nucleotides: TGTGCCAGCAGCTTAGTGTTTGGGAGCCTTAACTATGGCTACACCTTC.